One and the same sample provided the 5 T cell receptor beta chains below, sequenced in a study of blood T cells in healthy people across ages. Alongside a J-beta primer mix, a sample-barcoded 5' primer served in a second PCR lasting about 7 to 11 cycles. TCRdb independently ran MiXCR on the 5' RACE reads; one entry per CDR3 protein. Seen here are more than 600,000 distinct CDR3 sequences, approximately 25% observed once, and the top ten hold 9.4%. This sample was also put to use in a study of T cells of mothers and their children.

What was sequenced was blood. Source of these receptors: a boy younger than 18 in good health.

This clonotype was observed a few times. The rearrangement uses TRBV6-4 and TRBJ2-3; 8 bases line up with TRBD2. CDR1 MRHNA and CDR2 SNTAGT come from the germline V gene. Trimming removed 6 bases from V and 2 bases from J; junction bases left unmatched: 10. This CDR3 is 16 amino acids long. DNA for the CDR3: TGTGCCAGCAGCGATTCCTGGACTAGCAACACAGATACGCAGTATTTT. This translates into CASSDSWTSNTDTQYF.

The chain joins TRBV20-1 to TRBJ2-5; D not resolved. The J call may be wrong; the DNA end is better matched by TRBJ2-7. The CDR3 loop spans 13 amino acids. Germline CDR1 and CDR2: DFQATT and SNEGSKA (reference sequence). The CDR3 DNA is TGCAGTGCTAGAGATCTATCCAAGTACGAGCAGTACTTC. Protein product: CSARDLSKYEQYF.

This clonotype was observed a handful of times. J is TRBJ2-5 and V is TRBV12-3 or TRBV12-4, with TRBD1 as a possible D gene (6 bases). TRBJ2-7 matches the DNA end more closely, so the J call is doubtful. The CDR3 runs 15 residues. The CDR3 here is CASSSQGSATYEQYF. CDR3 coding DNA: TGTGCCAGCAGTTCCCAGGGGTCCGCGACCTACGAGCAGTACTTC.

The V and J genes are TRBV20-1 and TRBJ2-1; 8 nucleotides align to TRBD2. The CDR3 runs 15 residues. The junction had 7 bases not matched to a gene; V was cut back by 0 bases and J by 6 bases. The germline gives CDR1 DFQATT, CDR2 SNEGSKA (reference sequence). Here the CDR3 reads CSARDPGGAGNEQFF. In nucleotides, the CDR3 is TGCAGTGCTAGAGATCCCGGGGGGGCGGGCAATGAGCAGTTCTTC.

The V call is TRBV20-1, the J call TRBJ2-7; the D gene could be TRBD1 or TRBD2 (5 bases each). The CDR3 length is 16 residues. Trimming stripped 3 bases from V and 2 bases from J, with 20 bases between. The germline gives CDR1 DFQATT, CDR2 SNEGSKA (reference sequence). The chain's CDR3 is CSASAPGAKATYEQYF. The CDR3 bases are TGCAGTGCTAGCGCACCCGGGGCAAAAGCTACCTACGAGCAGTACTTC.